This T cell receptor (beta chain) derives from a study of shared clonotypes between healthy human individuals. Study summary: CD4 naive and CD4 memory each took three plates per donor, while CD8 naive took two and CD8 memory one. Findings and caveats of the study: Sorted-subset sequencing was shown by rarefaction to be incomplete despite large depth.

Regarding this clone: Its antigen is undetermined.

Donors were healthy HIV-negative adults without recently reported acute infections or vaccinations. Genomic DNA of every subset was divided equally among multiple immunoSEQ plates. Generated by immunoSEQ multiplex PCR, the TCRdb table keeps only in-frame clones and is missing some. In the table there are about 2.3 million clones, around 90% of which are singletons. V was shortened by 0 bases and J by 5 bases, with 14 bases between the two germline ends. The CDR3 length is 16 residues. The germline V gene has CDR1 MGHRA and CDR2 YSYEKL. This clonotype was obtained from a man aged 18 to 35 in good health. Some clones in this sample may be carry-over from other donors' samples. Sequencing was carried out using naive CD4+ T cells from PBMCs. Subset noted: CD45RA+ positively selected. The V call is TRBV4-1, the J call TRBJ2-1; D remains ambiguous. This CDR3 is CASSQDRRTTHNEQFF. The CDR3 DNA follows: TGCGCCAGCAGCCAAGATAGGCGGACCACTCACAATGAGCAGTTCTTC.